The entry that follows covers one TCR beta chain sequence. Which antigen it targets is not known. No base quality values were provided; no much bigger clone lies one nucleotide off. The cohort consisted of 650 to 850 healthy bone marrow donors. Cohort members were all nominally healthy when sampled, although unrecorded immune exposures were likely present. The donor was CMV seronegative and belonged to the group of 352 seronegative cohort members. Each donor provided a peripheral blood sample, and peripheral blood mononuclear cells were used for TCR beta sequencing. The Qiagen DNeasy Blood Extraction Kit was used to extract genomic DNA from the blood cell samples. This record belongs to a study of cytomegalovirus exposure and HLA in healthy donors (dated by TCRdb to about 2017). Some background on the complete study: An earlier analysis of some 600 of the donors reported 276 Gb of sequence data and around 100 million unique TCR beta sequences obtained from 150 million to 200 million T cells. An early release covering just under 650 HLA-typed donors comprised about 290 gigabases of sequencing data and around 80 million unique TCR sequences. The genetic ancestry cluster associated with self-reported Caucasian donors included 81% of the approximately 400 genotyped donors. The study was designed to test whether signatures of past pathogen exposure could be identified by cataloging public T cell receptors. The study profiled the T cell repertoires of 550 to 700 subjects by immunosequencing and related them to cytomegalovirus serostatus. Besides the first cohort of 550 to 750 subjects, a separate validation cohort made up of some 110 different subjects was used. The study combined high-throughput TCR immunosequencing, statistical association of individual TCRs with disease status, and machine learning to predict cytomegalovirus infection status. A later analysis re-examined previously published TCR beta repertoires from over 500 donors and added high-resolution HLA genotyping to investigate patterns of TCR occurrence. In the later analysis, no new phenotypic data were used to find candidate immune exposures; instead, reliance was placed on TCR beta sequences and their occurrence across donors. An earlier analysis of 500 to 650 of the donors applied high-throughput TCR beta sequencing to assess whether each TCR beta V gene segment acted as functional or pseudogenic. Donor age, sex, ethnicity and CMV serostatus were compiled together with the repertoire data. A later genetic analysis used genome-wide SNP genotypes for about three fifths of the 666 donors, treating that subset as a discovery cohort. Every repertoire in the discovery cohort had been generated on one and the same sequencing platform. Class I and class II HLA loci were covered by the typing at four-digit resolution. Typing coverage varied by locus: roughly 629-630 donors for A, B, C, DRB1 and DQB1; roughly 560 for DQA1; approximately 570 for DPA1; around 450 for DPB1. A few DR-DQ haplotypes were treated as single units for association and clustering because of strong linkage in the cohort. Across under 500 genotyped donors of the cohort, an average of approximately 240,000 unique TCR beta nucleotide sequences per donor were sequenced, and roughly 20% of those sequences were non-productive. The study at large found these results: Most CMV-associated TCR beta chains appeared to be HLA-restricted in a later analysis, and the HLA associations seemed to be driven largely by CMV exposure. Across donors, most TCR sequences were observed very rarely, whereas some public TCRs were present in many individuals. Seventeen rarely observed V segments, including chromosome 9 orphons, were excluded from the earlier analysis of about 600 of the donors because counts were too low. In the study, around 150 TCR beta chains were listed as associated with cytomegalovirus. A later genetic analysis associated a missense DCLRE1C variant with V-gene and J-gene trimming of TCR beta chains, and an independent cohort replicated the association. In a later analysis, HLA-associated TCR beta chains were found to be more clonally expanded and to have lower generation probabilities than equally common non-associated chains. A few of the identified cytomegalovirus-associated TCR beta chains were confirmed in vitro to be specific for cytomegalovirus antigens. In this cohort, only TCR beta chains were sequenced, and detectable features were limited by the absence of alpha or paired-chain data. At a false discovery rate of 0.05, a later analysis linked about 17,000 TCR beta sequences to specific HLA alleles. Assigning TCR associations to individual alleles was difficult when HLA alleles, especially DR and DQ, strongly co-occurred. In an earlier analysis of more than 500 of the donors, most TCR beta V segments appeared in productive rearrangements about 87% or about 30% of the time, broadly matching IMGT annotations. In a later genetic analysis, fewer N-insertions in productive TCRs were reported among donors in an Asian-associated ancestry cluster than the approximately 670-donor mean. According to the authors, the approach could potentially be generalized to other disease states and immunological phenotypes. The presence/absence analyses assumed that sequencing depth was roughly uniform across donors, and that assumption may not be true. Immune exposure information for the cohort was limited to CMV serostatus. Correlated functional status among segregating V segments might be attributable to linkage disequilibrium, but an unknown experimental factor could not be ruled out. The classifier was reported to diagnose cytomegalovirus status with high specificity and sensitivity in both the original cohort and the validation cohort. In a later analysis, several top co-occurrence clusters were reported to appear linked to parvovirus B19, influenza, CMV and Epstein-Barr virus. Because some donors lacked HLA typing at each locus, the association tests relied only on the typed subset. A further reported finding was that TCR beta sequences accurately predicted the HLA-A and HLA-B alleles for most subjects in the first cohort. A group of highly shared sequence variants was considered likely to be a technical artifact of the sequencing pipeline. In a later analysis, the rate of TCR association differed among HLA loci, with DRB1 alleles having the most associated TCRs and HLA-C alleles having the fewest.

Library prep was done by the immunoSEQ multiplex PCR assay. The multiplex PCR relied on a mix of 60 forward primers for TCR Vbeta segments and 13 reverse primers for TCR Jbeta segments. A multiplex PCR assay on genomic DNA amplified the CDR3 region of rearranged TCR beta genes. Amplified TCR beta libraries were sequenced as 87-base-pair reads on the Illumina HiSeq System. The study's processing was this. In a later analysis, approximately 74 million unique TCR beta chains were counted across the 500 to 700 repertoires, and around 10 million of these chains were shared by at least two donors. Raw reads were error-corrected and collapsed into unique sequences with a nearest-neighbor algorithm that merged closely related sequences to remove PCR and sequencing errors. Alignment of CDR3 sequences to IMGT reference sequences was used to assign V, D and J gene segments. For a sequence to be retained, a match of at least six nucleotides was required to both a V gene segment and a J gene segment. A rearrangement was called productive if the CDR3 had no stop codons and remained in frame with V and J, and every other rearrangement was called non-productive. Following IMGT convention, CDR3 was defined as the stretch from the second conserved V-encoded cysteine up to the conserved J-encoded phenylalanine. The earlier analysis of some 600 of the donors excluded sequences that lacked an unambiguous match to a single V gene segment. An earlier analysis of 550 to 650 of the donors classified V segments as functional when productive rearrangements were above 56.7% and as segregating when the standard deviation between donors was above 5%. A statistical classification framework was developed to diagnose cytomegalovirus status using the catalog of TCR beta chain sequences. In a later analysis, TCR nucleotide sequences were compared against IMGT/GENE-DB human TR gene sequences so that V and J genes could be assigned. A later analysis assigned CDR3 sequences and most-parsimonious VDJ recombination scenarios with the TCRdist pipeline. In a later analysis, each TCR beta chain was defined by its CDR3 amino acid sequence together with its V-gene family, and reads lacking a unique V-gene family were excluded. A later analysis removed several hundred highly shared, low-generation-probability nucleotide sequences to deal with suspected cross-contamination and a sequencing artifact. In a later analysis, a clonal expansion index was calculated for each public chain from normalized within-repertoire ranks of inferred template counts. A later analysis computed generation probabilities with a VDJ recombination model fitted to out-of-frame rearrangements, and checked the results against IGoR. Hypergeometric tests were used in a later analysis to score TCR-TCR, TCR-HLA and TCR-CMV co-occurrence, with a repertoire-size bias correction applied to the TCR pairs. To estimate false discovery rates, a later analysis permuted the HLA or CMV assignments 20 times. A later analysis grouped co-occurring TCRs with DBSCAN, adding TCRdist sequence similarity when clustering within HLA-allele-positive subsets. Repertoires with fewer than 30,000 or more than 120,000 public chains, plus five repertoires with anomalous nucleotide sharing, were excluded from co-occurrence clustering. As stored in TCRdb, this immuneACCESS dataset retains in-frame rearrangements with V and J assigned. A fraction of the clones does not appear; measured against another copy, unresolved V genes explain less than half of the discrepancy, and the remainder lacks a known reason. V and J calls plus clone size are reproduced from that table; the DNA served to infer D and trimming. Recorded for this sample are about 150,000 clones; more than 60% of them occurred a single time. Together, the top ten hold approximately 4% of the sample.

The receptor's source is a woman aged 40 to 55 in good health and CMV-seronegative. Material: PBMCs.

The DNA sequence reads TGTGCCTGGAGTAGGCAAGGGGGAAATGGCTACACCTTC. Protein translation: CAWSRQGGNGYTF. Recombination linked TRBV30 to TRBJ1-2; perhaps TRBD1 is the D gene, with 6 bases matching. The germline V gene (reference sequence) yields GTSNPN for CDR1 and SVGIG for CDR2. There are 13 amino acids in the CDR3, from cysteine to phenylalanine inclusive. Solely the CDR3 DNA is kept, with 39 bases framed from the first base. V is shortened by 2 bases, J by 6 bases, and the region joining them spans 13 bases.